A single sample is the source of the 7 T cell receptor beta chains below, sequenced in a study of T cells in localized non-small cell lung cancer. Here immunoSEQ multiplex PCR was the method, and the copy in TCRdb shows in-frame clones only, minus some. The sample carries about 76,000 clones, approximately 84% recorded once. The material sequenced was peripheral blood, taken before any cancer treatment. The source of these receptors is a female donor over 55 with stage I lung adenocarcinoma.

The V call is TRBV6-4, the J call TRBJ1-1, with 9 bases identical to TRBD1. Germline V gives CDR1 MRHNA, CDR2 SNTAGT. The CDR3 sequence is 15 residues long. V shed 4 bases, J shed 3 bases, and the junction held 6 bases outside the gene matches. This chain's CDR3 is CASSVRDRADTEAFF. For the CDR3, the DNA is TGTGCCAGCAGTGTGAGGGACAGGGCGGACACTGAAGCTTTCTTT.

The chain combines TRBV6-6 with TRBJ2-3, with a possible D match to TRBD1 (6 bases). The CDR3 is made up of 16 amino acids. The V gene's germline CDR1 is MNHNY and CDR2 SVGAGI (reference sequence). V lost 2 bases to trimming and J lost 5 bases, with 17 bases between them. The CDR3 loop reads CASSYAGQPPRDTQYF. CDR3 DNA sequence: TGTGCCAGCAGTTACGCCGGACAGCCCCCACGAGATACGCAGTATTTT.

The chain links TRBV11-2 to TRBJ1-4; TRBD1 agrees at 9 bases. The ends lost 4 bases at V and 5 bases at J; junction bases unmatched: 2. CDR3 length: 14 amino acids. Germline V lookup: CDR1 SGHAT, CDR2 FQNNGV. CDR3 sequence: CASSSGTGNEKLFF. CDR3 coding DNA: TGTGCCAGCAGCTCCGGGACAGGGAATGAAAAACTGTTTTTT.

The chain carries TRBV2 and TRBJ1-2; no firm D call. CDR1 is SNHLY, CDR2 FYNNEI, per germline. CDR3 length: 14 residues. Trimming pared 1 base from V and 8 bases from J, leaving 14 bases between. DNA of the CDR3: TGTGCCAGCAGTGAAGTCGACCTAGCATACGGCTACACCTTC. Translating gives CASSEVDLAYGYTF.

The chain uses TRBV5-8 and TRBJ2-7; TRBD1 aligns across 7 bases. There are 14 residues in the CDR3. Germline V gives CDR1 SGHTS, CDR2 YDEGEE. V was pared by 4 bases and J by 2 bases, with 6 bases of the junction left unmatched. The CDR3 sequence is CASSRKGTAYEQYF. CDR3 DNA: TGTGCCAGCAGCCGGAAGGGGACAGCCTACGAGCAGTACTTC.

V is TRBV10-3 and J is TRBJ2-3; TRBD2 matches at 11 bases. With V trimmed by 4 bases and J by 6 bases, 6 bases remained unmatched. Germline V gene data show CDR1 as ENHRY and CDR2 as SYGVKD. This CDR3 contains 15 residues. CDR3 residues: CAISGLAGTADTQYF. The CDR3, as DNA: TGTGCCATCAGTGGACTAGCGGGGACCGCCGATACGCAGTATTTT.

This chain joins TRBV28 and TRBJ2-7; the D is unclear. V was trimmed by 4 bases and J by 3 bases, leaving 7 bases between them. The germline gives CDR1 MDHEN, CDR2 SYDVKM. The CDR3 runs 12 residues. The CDR3 loop is CASSSSFYEQYF. CDR3 DNA sequence: TGTGCCAGCAGTTCTAGTTTCTACGAGCAGTACTTC. Full variable domain (rest looked up from reference TRBV28 and TRBJ2-7): DVKVTQSSRYLVKRTGEKVFLECVQDMDHENMFWYRQDPGLGLRLIYFSYDVKMKEKGDIPEGYSVSREKKERFSLILESASTNQTSMYLCASSSSFYEQYFGPGTRLTVT.